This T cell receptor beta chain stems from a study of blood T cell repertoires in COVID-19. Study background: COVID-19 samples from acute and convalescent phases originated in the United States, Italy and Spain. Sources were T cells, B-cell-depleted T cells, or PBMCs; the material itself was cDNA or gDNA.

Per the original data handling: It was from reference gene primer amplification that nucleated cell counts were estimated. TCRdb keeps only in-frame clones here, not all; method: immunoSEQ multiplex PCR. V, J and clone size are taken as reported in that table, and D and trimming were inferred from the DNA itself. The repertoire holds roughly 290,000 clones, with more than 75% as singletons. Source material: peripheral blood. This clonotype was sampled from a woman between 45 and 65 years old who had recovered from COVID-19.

CDR3 in amino acids: CASSPGLAGFSNEQFF. Written as DNA, the CDR3 is TGTGCCAGCTCACCTGGACTAGCGGGATTCTCCAATGAGCAGTTCTTC. This chain connects TRBV18 to TRBJ2-1, with 12 bases matching TRBD2. The length of the CDR3 is 16 residues. Germline V gene lookup returns CDR1 KGHSH and CDR2 LQKENI. After removal of 3 bases from V and 6 bases from J, the junction contained 6 bases not matched to a gene.